These T cell receptor beta chains were read from a single sample in a study of T cells after posttransplantation cyclophosphamide. Measured with immunoSEQ multiplex PCR; TCRdb has only the in-frame clones, and not every one. The data show tens of thousands of clones, 90% seen once. The source was PBMCs, collected about 62 days after allogeneic stem cell transplant with posttransplant cyclophosphamide. The receptors here all came from a male patient aged 55-69 years who received an allogeneic stem cell transplant from a related donor and was CMV-positive. Some T cells may arise from the graft donor. Both conserved end residues are part of each CDR3. The D gene is left open where the match is weak. Expanded clones get a size class; other rows say once, few or many, or leave the size out.

>NA|NA|TRBJ2-4|TRBV7-9
TGTGCCAGCAGCCCCCGGTTCGGGGAGAACATTCAGTACTTC
CASSPRFGENIQYF
>TRBD1|NA|TRBJ1-2|TRBV5-1
TGCGCCAGCAGCTTGGGGGGGACAGGGGATGGCTACACCTTC
CASSLGGTGDGYTF
>NA|NA|TRBJ2-7|TRBV4-1
TGCGCCAGCAGCCCTACCGGGGGGCGTTCCTACGAGCAGTACTTC
CASSPTGGRSYEQYF
>NA|NA|TRBJ1-2|TRBV5-1
TGCGCCAGCAGTCCGACCGGGAACTATGGCTACACCTTC
CASSPTGNYGYTF
>TRBD1|once|TRBJ1-1|TRBV15
TGTGCCACCAGCAGAGACAGGGGGCACGGCACTGAAGCTTTCTTT
CATSRDRGHGTEAFF
>NA|NA|TRBJ1-5|TRBV7-9
TGTGCCAGCAGCTCCTCACGAGGGAATCAGCCCCAGCATTTT
CASSSSRGNQPQHF
>NA|NA|TRBJ1-1|TRBV19
TGTGCCAGTAGTATAGTTAGACAGAACACTGAAGCTTTCTTT
CASSIVRQNTEAFF
>TRBD1|NA|TRBJ1-1|TRBV10-1
TGCGCCAGCAGTGAGGGGACAGGGAATGCTTTCTTT
CASSEGTGNAFF
>NA|NA|TRBJ2-7|TRBV5-1
TGCGCCAGCAACTACGGCAGCGCTTCCACCTACGAGCAGTACTTC
CASNYGSASTYEQYF
>TRBD1|NA|TRBJ1-2|TRBV5-1
TGCGCCAGCAGCAACTCCAGGACAGGGGTTGGTGGCTACACCTTC
CASSNSRTGVGGYTF
>TRBD1|NA|TRBJ1-1|TRBV6-5
TGTGCCAGCAGGCACAGGGGGCGCTGGGGCACTGAAGCTTTCTTT
CASRHRGRWGTEAFF
>TRBD1|NA|TRBJ1-5|TRBV9
TGTGCCAGCAGCGTAGACGGGACAGGGTTCGATCAGCCCCAGCATTTT
CASSVDGTGFDQPQHF
>TRBD2|once|TRBJ2-1|TRBV30
TGTGCCTGGAGGACCGGGGGGATTGTCGGCGAGCAGTTCTTC
CAWRTGGIVGEQFF
>NA|NA|TRBJ1-4|TRBV19
TGTGCCAGTAGTATAGGGCAGGGGACACTGTTTTTT
CASSIGQGTLFF
>TRBD2|NA|TRBJ2-1|TRBV5-8
TGTGCCAGCAGCATGGGACTAGCGGGGCTCAATGAGCAGTTCTTC
CASSMGLAGLNEQFF
>TRBD1|once|TRBJ1-6|TRBV28
TGTGCCAGCAGAGGACAGGTCGAACCCCTCCACTTT
CASRGQVEPLHF
>NA|NA|TRBJ1-1|TRBV9
TGTGCCAGCAGCGCCCCGCCAGGGCAGGGGAACACTGAAGCTTTCTTT
CASSAPPGQGNTEAFF
>NA|NA|TRBJ1-2|TRBV7-9
TGTGCCAGCAGCGCGACAGGTTTTTACTATGGCTACACCTTC
CASSATGFYYGYTF
>NA|NA|TRBJ1-4|TRBV4-1
TGCGCCAGCAGCCGGGGCAGGGAGGTCGAAAAACTGTTTTTT
CASSRGREVEKLFF
>NA|NA|TRBJ1-3|TRBV28
TGTGCCAGCAGTTTATTACAGGGCTACACCATATATTTT
CASSLLQGYTIYF
>NA|NA|TRBJ1-1|TRBV30
TGTGCCTGGAGTACAGGGTCGAACACTGAAGCTTTCTTT
CAWSTGSNTEAFF
>TRBD1|NA|TRBJ1-2|TRBV18
TGTGCCAGCTCCTCAGGGGGTGGCGACTATGGCTACACCTTC
CASSSGGGDYGYTF
>NA|NA|TRBJ1-4|TRBV10-3
TGTGCCATCAGTGAAGGGCAGGGTGGAGAAAAACTGTTTTTT
CAISEGQGGEKLFF
>NA|NA|TRBJ2-5|TRBV5-1
TGCGCCAGCACCCTTGGAACAGGCGGAGAGACCCAGTACTTC
CASTLGTGGETQYF
>TRBD1|NA|TRBJ1-5|TRBV6-5
TGTGCCAGCACCCCCGAGACAGGGCATCAGCCCCAGCATTTT
CASTPETGHQPQHF
>TRBD1|NA|TRBJ1-1|TRBV7-9
TGTGCCAGCAGCCGGGACAGCGGGACTGAAGCTTTCTTT
CASSRDSGTEAFF
>TRBD1|NA|TRBJ2-2|TRBV4-2
TGTGCCAGCAGCCCTGGGACAGGGTTTACCGGGGAGCTGTTTTTT
CASSPGTGFTGELFF
>NA|NA|TRBJ1-3|TRBV7-2
TGTGCCAGCAGCTCGGGGACTTATAGGGGAAACACCATATATTTT
CASSSGTYRGNTIYF
>TRBD2|once|TRBJ2-3|TRBV2
TGTGCCAGCACCCCATTCCCGGGCGGGGGGACTAGCACAGATACGCAGTATTTT
CASTPFPGGGTSTDTQYF
>TRBD2|NA|TRBJ2-3|TRBV5-1
TGCGCCAGCAGCCTACGACTAGCGGGGGGGCTGGGAGATACGCAGTATTTT
CASSLRLAGGLGDTQYF
>TRBD1|NA|TRBJ2-2|TRBV29-1
TGCAGCGTTGAACCAGCTGACAGGGGCACCGGGGAGCTGTTTTTT
CSVEPADRGTGELFF
>TRBD2|NA|TRBJ2-7|TRBV2
TGTGCCAGCAGGGATCTAGCGGGGGGGCCTGTGGACGAGCAGTACTTC
CASRDLAGGPVDEQYF
>NA|NA|TRBJ1-1|TRBV7-9
TGTGCCAGCCAGGACATACTGGGGAACACTGAAGCTTTCTTT
CASQDILGNTEAFF
>NA|NA|TRBJ2-3|TRBV6-4
TGTGCCAGCAGTGACCAGGGATTCGGATCAGATACGCAGTATTTT
CASSDQGFGSDTQYF
>NA|NA|TRBJ2-3|TRBV2
TGTGCCAGCAACAACGGGCAGGGCAGTCGAGGTACGCAGTATTTT
CASNNGQGSRGTQYF
>NA|once|TRBJ1-2|TRBV18
TGTGCCAGCTCACCCACACAGGAGTACGACTATGGCTACACCTTC
CASSPTQEYDYGYTF
>NA|NA|TRBJ2-2|TRBV4-2
TGTGCCAGCAGCCAAGAGGTTGCGGTTACCGGGGAGCTGTTTTTT
CASSQEVAVTGELFF
>NA|NA|TRBJ1-1|TRBV7-8
TGTGCCAGCAGCCCCGACAGCGTAAGCACTGAAGCTTTCTTT
CASSPDSVSTEAFF
>TRBD1|NA|TRBJ2-1|TRBV30
TGTGCCTGGACAGTCCCGGGACAGGGTCTCTACAATGAGCAGTTCTTC
CAWTVPGQGLYNEQFF
>TRBD1|NA|TRBJ1-6|TRBV2
TGTGCCAGCAGTTCCCGGGACAGGGATTCACCCCTCCACTTT
CASSSRDRDSPLHF
>TRBD2|NA|TRBJ2-3|TRBV5-4
TGTGCCAGCAGCTTGCTGAGCGGGACCTCAGATACGCAGTATTTT
CASSLLSGTSDTQYF
>NA|NA|TRBJ2-1|TRBV28
TGTGCCAGCAGTTTACCCTCTCAGGGTGCTGAGCAGTTCTTC
CASSLPSQGAEQFF
>TRBD2|NA|TRBJ2-3|TRBV7-9
TGTGCCAGCAGCTTAGCAGGGAGGGGCACAGATACGCAGTATTTT
CASSLAGRGTDTQYF
>NA|NA|TRBJ2-7|TRBV30
TGTGCCTGGAGCCGGACACTCACCGACGAGCAGTACTTC
CAWSRTLTDEQYF
>NA|NA|TRBJ2-2|TRBV7-7
TGTGCCAGCAGCTTACAAGGGGCCGACACCGGGGAGCTGTTTTTT
CASSLQGADTGELFF
>NA|once|TRBJ1-5|TRBV19
TGTGCCAGTAGTATAGATCTGCGTCAGCCCCAGCATTTT
CASSIDLRQPQHF
>TRBD1|NA|TRBJ2-2|TRBV6-6
TGTGCCAGCAGTCAGGGGGCGTTGGTCGGGGAGCTGTTTTTT
CASSQGALVGELFF
>NA|NA|TRBJ2-5|TRBV12-5
TGTGCTAGTGGTTTGGTACACGATGGGCAGGGGATGAGGGAGACCCAGTACTTC
CASGLVHDGQGMRETQYF
>TRBD1|NA|TRBJ1-6|TRBV18
TGTGCCAGCTCCCTAAGACAGGGAGAATCACCCCTCCACTTT
CASSLRQGESPLHF
>NA|NA|TRBJ1-4|TRBV20-1
TGCAGTGTTCTAAATGAAAAACTGTTTTTT
CSVLNEKLFF
>NA|NA|TRBJ2-5|TRBV9
TGTGCCAGCAGCGGCCGGTTGGGCGCTGGCCAAGAGACCCAGTACTTC
CASSGRLGAGQETQYF